This T cell receptor (beta chain) was retrieved from a study of Tregs in tolerant kidney transplant recipients. The study's findings and limits: This study did not directly address biological reproducibility.

Related graft donors supplied nonmyeloablative bone marrow transplants, and mixed chimerism was transient. CD4+CD25+CD127- Tregs, CD4+CD25- non-Tregs, CD4 and CD8 cells were sorted. As concerns this clone: Its antigen is currently unknown.

This CDR3 contains 14 residues. The V and J ends lost 5 bases and 3 bases respectively, with 14 bases between them. Per germline, CDR1 MNHEY and CDR2 SMNVEV (reference sequence). TCRdb's copy holds only in-frame clones and misses some; the assay was immunoSEQ multiplex PCR. The sample has tens of thousands of clones, over 75% seen once. The TCR comes from a human patient who received a combined kidney and bone marrow transplant. Some T cells may have originated in the graft donor. The sequencing here drew on CD8+ T cells from blood (PBMCs), taken 6 months after the transplant. The chain has TRBV27 and TRBJ2-7, with D possibly TRBD1 on 6 matching bases. The CDR3 protein is CASSPQGQVYEQYF. The CDR3 bases are TGTGCCAGCAGTCCGCAGGGGCAGGTCTACGAGCAGTACTTC.